This TCR beta chain emerged from a study of T cells after yellow fever vaccination. This clonotype was picked up a small number of times. Its matching antigen is unknown. V was pared by 5 bases and J by 0 bases, with 11 bases of the junction left unmatched. Germline V gene data show CDR1 as SEHNR and CDR2 as FQNEAQ (reference sequence). CDR3 length: 17 amino acids. Study observations and caveats: Clonotypes shared by both compartments, CD4 and CD8, made up a small share. A weaker secondary response peaked on day 5, the primary on day 15. Reappearance after the booster was observed for most primary-vaccination clones (around 95% CD4, around 90% CD8).

Universal primer sites and UMIs were introduced during 5'RACE template-switching synthesis of TCR cDNA. MiXCR, run by TCRdb on the 5' RACE reads, gives a single entry per CDR3 protein. The sample lists more than 90,000 distinct CDR3 sequences; 6.5% to 9% were seen once. This clonotype was obtained from a young man who received the YFV17D yellow fever vaccine. V gene TRBV7-9 combines with J gene TRBJ1-1; TRBD1 aligns across 8 bases. Sample: CD8+ T cells sorted from PBMCs, taken 45 days after the yellow fever booster vaccination. The CDR3 here is CASSPQRQGAVNTEAFF. The CDR3 DNA is TGTGCCAGCAGCCCCCAACGCCAGGGGGCAGTGAACACTGAAGCTTTCTTT.